The TCR beta chain under discussion was sequenced for a study of shared clonotypes between healthy human individuals. Germline V gene sequence: CDR1 MNHEY, CDR2 SVGAGI. J lost 10 bases, V lost 10 bases, and 13 bases had no gene match. This CDR3 has 13 residues. The data were produced by immunoSEQ multiplex PCR, yet TCRdb's version contains in-frame clones alone and is incomplete. The sample has roughly 2.2 million clones, more than 85% seen once. This sequence joins TRBV6-5 and TRBJ2-5; 9 bases are a match to TRBD2. Sequencing was performed on naive CD4+ T cells from PBMCs. Subset here: CD45RA+ positively selected. The sequence was obtained from a man aged 18 to 35 in good health. Some clones in this sample may be carry-over from other donors' samples. CDR3 DNA sequence: TGTGCCACTCGACCGGGACTAGCTCTGAACCAGTACTTC. Translated, it gives CATRPGLALNQYF.